These 5 T cell receptor beta chains were sequenced from one sample in a study of T cells in localized non-small cell lung cancer. The data were produced by immunoSEQ multiplex PCR, yet TCRdb's version contains in-frame clones alone and is incomplete. This table holds about 77,000 clones, 88% found once. The source material was peripheral blood, sampled before any cancer treatment. The receptors derive from a woman between 40 and 69 years old with stage I squamous cell lung carcinoma.

This chain uses TRBV14 with TRBJ2-4; 7 nucleotides line up with TRBD1. The CDR3 spans 12 residues. Germline loops: CDR1 SGHDN, CDR2 FVKESK. V was pared by 2 bases and J by 13 bases, with 5 bases of the junction left unmatched. CDR3 DNA: TGTGCCAGCAGCCAACACCAGGGGGTACAGTACTTC. It specifies CASSQHQGVQYF.

The chain employs TRBV18 and TRBJ1-2; the D gene is possibly TRBD1 (6 bases). Germline loops: CDR1 KGHSH, CDR2 LQKENI. Trimming stripped 4 bases from V and 1 base from J, with 16 bases between. This CDR3 contains 16 residues. The CDR3 nucleotides are TGTGCCAGCTCACACGGGACACCTCCCGATAACTATGGCTACACCTTC. Its translation is CASSHGTPPDNYGYTF.

The chain has TRBV5-1 and TRBJ1-2; D perhaps matches TRBD1 (6 bases). Deletions cut 7 bases from V and 1 base from J, with 14 bases between. This CDR3 comprises 14 residues. Germline loops: CDR1 SGHRS, CDR2 YFSETQ. CDR3 sequence (DNA): TGCGCCAGCCGCTCAACAGGGTTTAACTATGGCTACACCTTC. It translates to CASRSTGFNYGYTF. The full variable domain, with the rest looked up from reference TRBV5-1 and TRBJ1-2, is KAGVTQTPRYLIKTRGQQVTLSCSPISGHRSVSWYQQTPGQGLQFLFEYFSETQRNKGNFPGRFSGRQFSNSRSEMNVSTLELGDSALYLCASRSTGFNYGYTFGSGTRLTVV.

This clone was found a few times. This rearrangement joins TRBV5-1 to TRBJ1-1; D possibly corresponds to TRBD1 (5 bases). This CDR3 comprises 13 residues. Between the trimmed V and J ends, which lost 4 bases and 4 bases, there was a span of 11 bases. Per the germline V gene, CDR1 is SGHRS and CDR2 is YFSETQ. CDR3 in amino acids: CASSGGRSTEAFF. CDR3 DNA sequence: TGCGCCAGCAGCGGGGGACGGAGCACTGAAGCTTTCTTT.

The chain joins TRBV11-2 to TRBJ2-1, with D possibly TRBD1 on 6 matching bases. The CDR3 extends over 17 amino acids. Trimming took 1 base from V and 5 from J, leaving 18 bases between them. Germline loops: CDR1 SGHAT, CDR2 FQNNGV. The CDR3 loop reads CASSLAYGGRLNNEQFF. DNA for the CDR3: TGTGCCAGCAGCTTAGCGTATGGGGGCCGGTTGAACAATGAGCAGTTCTTC.